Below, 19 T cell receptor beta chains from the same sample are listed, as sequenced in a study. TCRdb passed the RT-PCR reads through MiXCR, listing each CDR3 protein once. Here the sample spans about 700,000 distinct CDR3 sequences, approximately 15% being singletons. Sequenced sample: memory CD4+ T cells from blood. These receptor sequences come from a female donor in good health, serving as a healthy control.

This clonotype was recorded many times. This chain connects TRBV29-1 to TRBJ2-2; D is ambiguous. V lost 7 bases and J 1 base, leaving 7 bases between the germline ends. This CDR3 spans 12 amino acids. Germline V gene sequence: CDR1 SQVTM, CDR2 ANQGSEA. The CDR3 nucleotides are TGCAGCGGGGAAGAGAACACCGGGGAGCTGTTTTTT. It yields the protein CSGEENTGELFF.

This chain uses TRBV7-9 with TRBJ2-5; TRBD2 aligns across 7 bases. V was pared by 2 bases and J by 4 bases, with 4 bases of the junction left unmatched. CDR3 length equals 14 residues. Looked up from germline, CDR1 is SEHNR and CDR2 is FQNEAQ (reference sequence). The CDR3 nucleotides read TGTGCCAGCAGCTTAAATGGGGGGGGAGAGACCCAGTACTTC. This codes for CASSLNGGGETQYF.

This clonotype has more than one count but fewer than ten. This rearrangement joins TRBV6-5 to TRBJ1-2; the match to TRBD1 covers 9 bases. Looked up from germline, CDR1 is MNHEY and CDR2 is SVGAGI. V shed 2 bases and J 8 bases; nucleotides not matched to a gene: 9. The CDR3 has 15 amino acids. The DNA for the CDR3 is TGTGCCAGCAGTTACGAGGGACAGGGAGGGATCGGCTACACCTTC. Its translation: CASSYEGQGGIGYTF.

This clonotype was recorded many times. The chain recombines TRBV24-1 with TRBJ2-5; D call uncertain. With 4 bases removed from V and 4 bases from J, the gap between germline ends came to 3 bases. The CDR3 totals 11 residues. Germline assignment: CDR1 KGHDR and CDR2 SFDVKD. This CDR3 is CATSEGETQYF. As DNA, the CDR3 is TGTGCCACCAGTGAAGGAGAGACCCAGTACTTC.

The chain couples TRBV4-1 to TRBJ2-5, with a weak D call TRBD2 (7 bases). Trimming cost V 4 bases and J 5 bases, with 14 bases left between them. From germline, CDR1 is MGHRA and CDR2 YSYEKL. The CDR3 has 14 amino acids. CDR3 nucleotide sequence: TGCGCCAGCAGCCTCAAGGGGGGGGGGGAGACCCAGTACTTC. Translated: CASSLKGGGETQYF.

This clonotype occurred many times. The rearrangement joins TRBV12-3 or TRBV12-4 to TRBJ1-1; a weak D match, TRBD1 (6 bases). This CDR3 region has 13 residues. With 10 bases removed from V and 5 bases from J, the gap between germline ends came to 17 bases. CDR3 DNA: TGTGCCATCAGGCCCACAGGGTCGACTGAAGCTTTCTTT. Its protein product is CAIRPTGSTEAFF.

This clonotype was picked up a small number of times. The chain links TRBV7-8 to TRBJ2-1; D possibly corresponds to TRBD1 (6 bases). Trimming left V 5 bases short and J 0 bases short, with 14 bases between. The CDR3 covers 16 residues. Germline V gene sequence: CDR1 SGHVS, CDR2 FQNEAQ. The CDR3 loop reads CASSAQGLSSYNEQFF. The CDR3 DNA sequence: TGTGCCAGCAGCGCGCAGGGGCTTAGCTCCTACAATGAGCAGTTCTTC.

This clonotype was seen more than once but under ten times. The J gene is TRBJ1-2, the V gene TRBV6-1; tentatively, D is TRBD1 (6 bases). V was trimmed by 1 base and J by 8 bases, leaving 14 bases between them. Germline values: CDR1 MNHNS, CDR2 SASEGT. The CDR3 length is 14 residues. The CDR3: CASSEGTVLGGYTF. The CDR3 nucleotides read TGTGCCAGCAGTGAAGGGACAGTACTCGGAGGCTACACCTTC.

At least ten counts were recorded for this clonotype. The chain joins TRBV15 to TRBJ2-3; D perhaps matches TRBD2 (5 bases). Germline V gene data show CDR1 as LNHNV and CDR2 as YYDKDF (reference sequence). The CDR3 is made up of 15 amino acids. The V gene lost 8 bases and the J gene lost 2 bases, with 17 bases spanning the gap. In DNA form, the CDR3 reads TGTGCCACCCGAGGGCCAAACACCTACACAGATACGCAGTATTTT. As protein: CATRGPNTYTDTQYF.

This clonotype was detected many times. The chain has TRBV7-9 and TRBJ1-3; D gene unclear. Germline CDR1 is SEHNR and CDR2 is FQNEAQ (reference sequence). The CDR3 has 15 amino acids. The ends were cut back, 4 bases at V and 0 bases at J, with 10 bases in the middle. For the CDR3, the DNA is TGTGCCAGCAGCTCCAGCTCTCTCTCTGGAAACACCATATATTTT. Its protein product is CASSSSSLSGNTIYF.

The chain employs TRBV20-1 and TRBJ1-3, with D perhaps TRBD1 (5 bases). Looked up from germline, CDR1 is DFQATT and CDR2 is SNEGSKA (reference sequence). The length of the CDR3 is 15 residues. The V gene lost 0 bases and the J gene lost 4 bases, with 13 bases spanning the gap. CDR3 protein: CSARELGPTGNTIYF. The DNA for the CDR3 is TGCAGTGCTAGAGAACTGGGGCCGACCGGAAACACCATATATTTT.

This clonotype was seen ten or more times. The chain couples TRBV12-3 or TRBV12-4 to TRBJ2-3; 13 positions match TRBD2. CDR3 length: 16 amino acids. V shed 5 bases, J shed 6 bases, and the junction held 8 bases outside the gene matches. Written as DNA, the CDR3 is TGTGCCAGCAGTCATAGGACTAGCGGGAGCGTGGATACGCAGTATTTT. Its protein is CASSHRTSGSVDTQYF.

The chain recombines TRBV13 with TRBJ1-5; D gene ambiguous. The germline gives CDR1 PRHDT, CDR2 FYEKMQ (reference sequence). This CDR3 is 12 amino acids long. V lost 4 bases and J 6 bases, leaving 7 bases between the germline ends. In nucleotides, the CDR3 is TGTGCCAGCAGCTCTTGGGGTCAGCCCCAGCATTTT. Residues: CASSSWGQPQHF.

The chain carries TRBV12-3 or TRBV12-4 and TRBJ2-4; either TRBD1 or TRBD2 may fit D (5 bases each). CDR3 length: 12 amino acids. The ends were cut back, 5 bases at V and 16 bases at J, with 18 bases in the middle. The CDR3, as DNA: TGTGCCAGCAGTCACGGGACGTTAACGGTTTACTTC. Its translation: CASSHGTLTVYF.

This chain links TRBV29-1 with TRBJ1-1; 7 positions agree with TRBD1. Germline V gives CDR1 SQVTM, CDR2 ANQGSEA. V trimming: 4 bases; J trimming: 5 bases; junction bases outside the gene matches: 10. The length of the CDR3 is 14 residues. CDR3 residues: CSVVGTTGRTEAFF. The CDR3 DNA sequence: TGCAGCGTTGTTGGGACGACAGGGAGGACTGAAGCTTTCTTT.

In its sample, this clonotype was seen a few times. The CDR3 DNA is TGTGCCAGCAGCCAAGATTCCTTCGTCCCTGGCGATACGCAGTATTTT. Its protein is CASSQDSFVPGDTQYF. The rearrangement links TRBV4-2 to TRBJ2-3; D gene unclear. Germline values: CDR1 LGHNA, CDR2 YNFKEQ. This CDR3 is 16 amino acids long. Between the trimmed V and J ends, which lost 0 bases and 6 bases, there was a span of 16 bases.

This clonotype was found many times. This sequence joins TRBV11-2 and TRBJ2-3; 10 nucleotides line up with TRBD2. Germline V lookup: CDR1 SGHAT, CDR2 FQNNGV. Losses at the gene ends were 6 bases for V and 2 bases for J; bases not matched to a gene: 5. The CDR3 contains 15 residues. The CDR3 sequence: CASRPLAGPTDTQYF. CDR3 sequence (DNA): TGTGCCAGCAGGCCACTAGCGGGACCCACAGATACGCAGTATTTT.

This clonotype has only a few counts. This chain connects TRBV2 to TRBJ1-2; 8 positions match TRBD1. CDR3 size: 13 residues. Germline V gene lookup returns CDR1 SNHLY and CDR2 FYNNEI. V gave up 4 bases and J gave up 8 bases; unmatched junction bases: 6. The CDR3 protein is CASSGQGFSGYTF. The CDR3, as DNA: TGTGCCAGCAGTGGACAGGGGTTCAGCGGCTACACCTTC.

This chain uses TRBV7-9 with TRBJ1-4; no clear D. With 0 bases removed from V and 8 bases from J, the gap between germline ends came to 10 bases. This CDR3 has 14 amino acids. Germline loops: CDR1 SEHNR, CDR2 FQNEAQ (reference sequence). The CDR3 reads CASSLAWGLEKLFF. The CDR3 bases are TGTGCCAGCAGCTTAGCGTGGGGATTGGAAAAACTGTTTTTT.